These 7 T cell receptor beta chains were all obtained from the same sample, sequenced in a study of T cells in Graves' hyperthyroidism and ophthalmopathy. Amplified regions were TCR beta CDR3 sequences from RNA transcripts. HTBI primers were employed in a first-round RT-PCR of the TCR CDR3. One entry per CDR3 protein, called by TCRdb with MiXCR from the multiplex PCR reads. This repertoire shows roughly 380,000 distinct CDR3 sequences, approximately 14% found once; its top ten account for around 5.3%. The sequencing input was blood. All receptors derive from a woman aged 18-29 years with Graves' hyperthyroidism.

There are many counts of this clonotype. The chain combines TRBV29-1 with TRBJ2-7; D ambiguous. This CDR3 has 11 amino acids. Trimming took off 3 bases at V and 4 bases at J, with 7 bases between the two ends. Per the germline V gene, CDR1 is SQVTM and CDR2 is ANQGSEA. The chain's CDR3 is CSVDLAYEQYF. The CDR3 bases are TGCAGCGTTGATCTCGCATACGAGCAGTACTTC.

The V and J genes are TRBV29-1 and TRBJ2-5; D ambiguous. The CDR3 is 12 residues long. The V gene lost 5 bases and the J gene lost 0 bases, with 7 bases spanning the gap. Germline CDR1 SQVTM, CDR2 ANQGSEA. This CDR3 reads CSVSNDQETQYF. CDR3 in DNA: TGCAGCGTTTCTAACGACCAAGAGACCCAGTACTTC.

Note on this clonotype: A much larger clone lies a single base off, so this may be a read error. DNA for the CDR3: TGCAGCACCCGACAGGGCGCCGGGGAGCTGTTTTTT. It codes for CSTRQGAGELFF. The chain is built from TRBV29-1 and TRBJ2-2, with 7 positions matching TRBD1. The CDR3 is 12 residues long. Trimming removed 8 bases from V and 6 bases from J; junction bases left unmatched: 6. Germline CDR1 is SQVTM and CDR2 is ANQGSEA.

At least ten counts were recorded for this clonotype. DNA for the CDR3: TGTGCCAGCAGTAGTACAGGGGTCAGATATGGCTACACCTTC. Residues: CASSSTGVRYGYTF. The rearrangement uses TRBV27 and TRBJ1-2; 7 bases match TRBD1. The germline gives CDR1 MNHEY, CDR2 SMNVEV (reference sequence). V lost 5 bases to trimming and J lost 5 bases; unmatched junction nucleotides: 8. CDR3 length: 14 amino acids.

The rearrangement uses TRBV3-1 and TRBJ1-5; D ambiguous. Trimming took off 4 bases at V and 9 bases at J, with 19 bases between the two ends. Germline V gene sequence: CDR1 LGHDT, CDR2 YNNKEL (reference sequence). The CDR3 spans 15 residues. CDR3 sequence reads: CASSPSDGGIGPQHF. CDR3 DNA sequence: TGTGCCAGCAGCCCCTCGGACGGTGGAATAGGGCCCCAGCATTTT.

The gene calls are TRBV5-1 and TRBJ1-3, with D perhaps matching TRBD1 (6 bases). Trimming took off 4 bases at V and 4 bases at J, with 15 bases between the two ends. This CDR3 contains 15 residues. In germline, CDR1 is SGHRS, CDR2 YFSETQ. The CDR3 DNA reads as TGCGCCAGCAGCCCCGAGGGGGGCTCGGGAAACACCATATATTTT. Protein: CASSPEGGSGNTIYF.

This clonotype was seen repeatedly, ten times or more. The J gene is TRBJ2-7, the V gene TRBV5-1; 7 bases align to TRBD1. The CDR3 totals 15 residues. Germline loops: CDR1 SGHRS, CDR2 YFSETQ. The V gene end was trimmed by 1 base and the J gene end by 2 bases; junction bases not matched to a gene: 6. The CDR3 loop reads CASSLRTGPPYEQYF. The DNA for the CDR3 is TGCGCCAGCAGCTTGAGGACAGGCCCACCCTACGAGCAGTACTTC.